These T cell receptor beta chains were read from a single sample in a study of human T cells and chemical hapten exposure. MiXCR, run by TCRdb on the RACE reads, gives a single entry per CDR3 protein. In the table there are about 80,000 distinct CDR3 sequences, 10% to 13% of which are singletons. Sequenced material: whole blood, taken in connection with sensitization to the hapten diphenylcyclopropenone (DPC). Receptors were obtained from a woman younger than 45 with alopecia areata. Some clones in this sample may be carry-over from other donors' samples. The CDR3 runs from the conserved cysteine through the conserved F or W. Fields, in order: CDR3 DNA, CDR3 protein, V gene, J gene, clone size, D gene. D genes are given only for firm matches. Clone size is stated in some rows and not others, as once, few, many or a class when expanded.

TGTGCCAGCAGTTTCTCGGCCAAAAATTCACCCCTCCACTTT	CASSFSAKNSPLHF	TRBV12-3/TRBV12-4	TRBJ1-6	NA	NA
TGTGCCAGCAGTCTCGGGACAGAAGAGACCCAGTACTTC	CASSLGTEETQYF	TRBV6-2/TRBV6-3	TRBJ2-5	many	TRBD1
TGTGCCAGCAGCTCCCCAGACAGGGGGGGATACACTGAAGCTTTCTTT	CASSSPDRGGYTEAFF	TRBV6-5	TRBJ1-1	few	TRBD1
TGCGCCAGCAGCCCATTCAGGGTAAATCAGCCCCAGCATTTT	CASSPFRVNQPQHF	TRBV4-1	TRBJ1-5	many	NA
TGTGCCAGCAGCCCGCATACCCCCCGCGTTGAGCGTGAGCAGTTCTTC	CASSPHTPRVEREQFF	TRBV6-2/TRBV6-3	TRBJ2-1	few	NA
TGTGCCAGCACCCCGAGGGACTACAATGAGCAGTTCTTC	CASTPRDYNEQFF	TRBV11-1	TRBJ2-1	NA	NA
TGTGCCAGCAGCTTGGGAATGCTTTACGAGCAGTACTTC	CASSLGMLYEQYF	TRBV7-2	TRBJ2-7	many	NA
TGCAGCGAGTCGACTGGGTACAATGAGCAGTTCTTC	CSESTGYNEQFF	TRBV29-1	TRBJ2-1	many	NA
TGTGCCAGCAGTTTATACGGGGGGGCTGAAGCTTTCTTT	CASSLYGGAEAFF	TRBV27	TRBJ1-1	few	NA
TGTGCCAGCAGCAGGAACAGGGGATCCCTCACGAACACTGAAGCTTTCTTT	CASSRNRGSLTNTEAFF	TRBV6-2/TRBV6-3	TRBJ1-1	NA	TRBD1
TGTGCCACCGGAGACAGGGCCACAGATACGCAGTATTTT	CATGDRATDTQYF	TRBV24-1	TRBJ2-3	few	TRBD1
TGTGCCAGCAGAGCGAGCGGAGGCTCCTACAATGAGCAGTTCTTC	CASRASGGSYNEQFF	TRBV6-2/TRBV6-3	TRBJ2-1	few	NA
TGTGCCAGCAGCCCCGGCGGGTGGTGGGGCGAGCAGTTCTTC	CASSPGGWWGEQFF	TRBV7-2	TRBJ2-1	NA	NA
TGTGCCAGCAGTTATTTGACCGGGGAGCTGTTTTTT	CASSYLTGELFF	TRBV6-2/TRBV6-3	TRBJ2-2	many	NA
TGTGCCAGCAGCACCGGACAGGGCGCAGATACGCAGTATTTT	CASSTGQGADTQYF	TRBV7-2	TRBJ2-3	many	TRBD1
TGTGCCAGCAGTTTGGGACAGGGAAATGAAAAACTGTTTTTT	CASSLGQGNEKLFF	TRBV12-3/TRBV12-4	TRBJ1-4	many	TRBD1
TGCGCCAGCAGCTCGACAGGGGGCGACGCAGATACGCAGTATTTT	CASSSTGGDADTQYF	TRBV5-1	TRBJ2-3	many	TRBD1
TGTGCCAGCGTCCAGACTAGCGCACCCACAGATACGCAGTATTTT	CASVQTSAPTDTQYF	TRBV12-3/TRBV12-4	TRBJ2-3	many	TRBD2
TGTGCCAGCTCACCAGGGAGGAGTGAAGCTTTCTTT	CASSPGRSEAFF	TRBV18	TRBJ1-1	many	NA
TGTGCCAGCAGTTTATCGGTCAGACTAGCGAAGACCTACGAGCAGTACTTC	CASSLSVRLAKTYEQYF	TRBV27	TRBJ2-7	many	TRBD2
TGCAGCGTTACGGGACTAGCGGGGCGCACCGGGGAGCTGTTTTTT	CSVTGLAGRTGELFF	TRBV29-1	TRBJ2-2	many	TRBD2
TGTGCCAGCAGCCAAAGGGGCAGGCAGGGGAGTGGCTACACCTTC	CASSQRGRQGSGYTF	TRBV3-1	TRBJ1-2	few	NA
TGTGCCAGCTTGGATGGACAGACGAACTATGGCTACACCTTC	CASLDGQTNYGYTF	TRBV28	TRBJ1-2	NA	NA
TGTGCCTGGAGAAGGGATTACTATGGCTACACCTTC	CAWRRDYYGYTF	TRBV30	TRBJ1-2	few	NA
TGTGCCAGCAGCGTAGCCCCAAACACCGGGGAGCTGTTTTTT	CASSVAPNTGELFF	TRBV9	TRBJ2-2	many	NA
TGCGCCAGCCATCCGGGACAGGGGGCTAATTCACCCCTCCACTTT	CASHPGQGANSPLHF	TRBV5-1	TRBJ1-6	once	TRBD1
TGCAGTGCTAGAGGGCCGCCGCCCGGGGAAGCTTTCTTT	CSARGPPPGEAFF	TRBV20-1	TRBJ1-1	many	NA
TGTGCCAGCAGTTACTCGGTGGACGGGATCACTGAAGCTTTCTTT	CASSYSVDGITEAFF	TRBV6-5	TRBJ1-1	many	NA
TGTGCCAGCTCACCAGGGCTATCGCAAACGAGCTATGGCTACACCTTC	CASSPGLSQTSYGYTF	TRBV18	TRBJ1-2	many	NA
TGTGCCAGCAGCCGCCGACAGAATAATTCACCCCTCCACTTT	CASSRRQNNSPLHF	TRBV3-1	TRBJ1-6	NA	NA
TGCGCCAGCAGCCAGACCGGGGACGCCCGATATTCACCCCTCCACTTT	CASSQTGDARYSPLHF	TRBV4-1	TRBJ1-6	many	NA
TGTGCCAGCAGCTTAGAGGGGAGTAACGGAAACACCATATATTTT	CASSLEGSNGNTIYF	TRBV7-9	TRBJ1-3	NA	NA
TGTGCCACCGTTGCGGGGGCGGACTCTGGGGCCAACGTCCTGACTTTC	CATVAGADSGANVLTF	TRBV10-3	TRBJ2-6	few	NA
TGTGCCAGCAGCTTGAATGAGGGGCAAGGGAGTTTGTTTTTT	CASSLNEGQGSLFF	TRBV11-2	TRBJ1-4	many	NA
TGTGCCAGCTCACCACCGACTTCCGACTCTGGGGCCAACGTCCTGACTTTC	CASSPPTSDSGANVLTF	TRBV18	TRBJ2-6	many	NA
TGTGCCAGCAGCTTCGACGAGTTTACTGAAGCTTTCTTT	CASSFDEFTEAFF	TRBV11-3	TRBJ1-1	NA	NA
TGTGCCTGGAGGCGAGGGCTTTTAAGCGAGCAGTACTTC	CAWRRGLLSEQYF	TRBV30	TRBJ2-7	many	NA
TGCAGTGCTAGAGGCCTGCCCAATCAGCCCCAGCATTTT	CSARGLPNQPQHF	TRBV20-1	TRBJ1-5	NA	NA
TGTGCCAGCAGGCCTGGACAGGTAAATCAGCCCCAGCATTTT	CASRPGQVNQPQHF	TRBV6-2/TRBV6-3	TRBJ1-5	few	TRBD1
TGTGCCAGTCTGACGGACAGGGGAACAGATACGCAGTATTTT	CASLTDRGTDTQYF	TRBV2	TRBJ2-3	NA	TRBD1
TGTGCCAGCAGCCTTGACAGGGGGCGCGAAGCTTTCTTT	CASSLDRGREAFF	TRBV3-1	TRBJ1-1	NA	TRBD1
TGTGCCACCAGTGATCCACTCCAAGAGACCCAGTACTTC	CATSDPLQETQYF	TRBV24-1	TRBJ2-5	NA	NA
TGTGCCAGCAGCCAACCCGACGGGGGAGAGCAATTCACAGATACGCAGTATTTT	CASSQPDGGEQFTDTQYF	TRBV4-2	TRBJ2-3	many	NA
TGCGCCAGCAGCCAAGAGTCAGGGTACGAGCAGTACTTC	CASSQESGYEQYF	TRBV4-3	TRBJ2-7	many	NA
TGTGCCAGCACACAGGGCGGATATACTGAAGCTTTCTTT	CASTQGGYTEAFF	TRBV28	TRBJ1-1	once	NA
TGTGCCAGCAGCCCCCGGGACAGAGAGACCCAGTACTTC	CASSPRDRETQYF	TRBV7-9	TRBJ2-5	few	TRBD1
TGTGCCAGCAGCTTATTAGCTAGCGGGAGCTGGGAGACCCAGTACTTC	CASSLLASGSWETQYF	TRBV7-2	TRBJ2-5	few	TRBD2
TGTGCCAGCAGCCTCCCTAGTGGCGGGATATACGAGCAGTACTTC	CASSLPSGGIYEQYF	TRBV7-2	TRBJ2-7	NA	NA
TGTGCCAGCAGCTTAGGCCATCCAAGGGAGGGTTACACTGAAGCTTTCTTT	CASSLGHPREGYTEAFF	TRBV7-6	TRBJ1-1	few	NA
TGTGCCAGCAGTGGGACAGGTACTGGGGCCAACGTCCTGACTTTC	CASSGTGTGANVLTF	TRBV12-3/TRBV12-4	TRBJ2-6	many	TRBD1
TGCAGTGCTAGAGAGGAGACTAGGGGCCGTACCTACGAGCAGTACTTC	CSAREETRGRTYEQYF	TRBV20-1	TRBJ2-7	many	NA
TGTGCCAGCAGAAATAGCGGGGGGCCCTACAATGAGCAGTTCTTC	CASRNSGGPYNEQFF	TRBV28	TRBJ2-1	few	TRBD2
TGTGCCAGCAGCCAAGATCCCCTCGGCGAGACGAGCTCCTACGAGCAGTACTTC	CASSQDPLGETSSYEQYF	TRBV4-2	TRBJ2-7	NA	NA
TGTGCCAGCAGCCCGGCGGGACAGGGTAACCTGAACACTGAAGCTTTCTTT	CASSPAGQGNLNTEAFF	TRBV13	TRBJ1-1	few	TRBD1
TGTGCCAGCAGCTTACGGACAGGGGGTAAGGTCAATGAGCAGTTCTTC	CASSLRTGGKVNEQFF	TRBV3-1	TRBJ2-1	many	TRBD1
TGCAGCGTTGGTAGCGCAAGCTCCTACAATGAGCAGTTCTTC	CSVGSASSYNEQFF	TRBV29-1	TRBJ2-1	many	NA
TGTGCCAGCAGTACGGACAGGCGGAACACTGAAGCTTTCTTT	CASSTDRRNTEAFF	TRBV2	TRBJ1-1	many	TRBD1
TGCAGCGTTTACGAAACCGGGGTTGAAGCTTTCTTT	CSVYETGVEAFF	TRBV29-1	TRBJ1-1	many	NA
TGTGCCAGCAGAGCTACAGGGTTAGGAAACACCATATATTTT	CASRATGLGNTIYF	TRBV6-1	TRBJ1-3	many	NA
TGTGCCAGCAGTCCCCTGAGGGGGGGAGGGGAGACCCAGTACTTC	CASSPLRGGGETQYF	TRBV27	TRBJ2-5	NA	NA